The TCR beta chain under discussion was sequenced for a study of control samples from healthy donors and cancer patients. Trimming removed 7 bases at V and 3 bases at J, with 15 bases between. Germline V gives CDR1 SNHLY, CDR2 FYNNEI. CDR3 length: 14 residues. Clones were read by immunoSEQ multiplex PCR, and TCRdb kept only the in-frame ones, dropping some. In the table there are 75,000 to 100,000 clones, just under 95% of which are singletons. The sequenced sample consisted of blood. The source of this sequence is a human donor in good health. The donor label of this sample is uncertain. The gene calls are TRBV2 and TRBJ1-1; tentative D call: TRBD1 (6 bases). CDR3 bases: TGTGCCAGCATGGGGGACAAGCACCACACTGAAGCTTTCTTT. It codes for CASMGDKHHTEAFF.